A single T cell receptor beta chain is shown here with its context. Its antigen is currently not known. Base qualities are missing; no much larger clone stands one base away. The sample is drawn from a study of blood T cell repertoires in COVID-19 (dated by TCRdb to about 2020). For the wider study: ImmuneRACE Cohort 3 recovered participants were defined by two consecutive negative NP/OP PCR tests, healthcare professional clearance, or symptom resolution. Where available, HLA class I and class II types were taken from metadata supplied by the sample provider and were not determined by assay-based typing. Collaborator samples came from the United States, Italy and Spain and covered acute and convalescent phases of COVID-19. A de-identified subject ID, COVID-19 status, age in years and sex were almost always included in the sample metadata. Samples were obtained from the ongoing ImmuneRACE study (first 160 participants) and from 950 to 1,500 subjects provided by 6 global collaborators. The material from the prospective study consisted of cDNA or gDNA derived from T cells, B-cell-depleted T cells, or PBMCs. The repertoires were released in a freely available public database meant as a resource for research on the immune response to SARS-CoV-2. The dataset comprised deeply sampled blood TCRbeta repertoires from subjects exposed to, actively infected with, or recovered from COVID-19.

Beyond this particular receptor, the publication reports: The amount of clinical and demographic metadata varied by source and participant and was provided uncurated.

TCRbeta CDR3 regions were amplified from genomic DNA using the immunoSEQ Assay, a bias-controlled multiplex PCR. The source study handled its data this way. The number of nucleated cells in each sample was estimated from the amplification of reference gene primers within the assay. To quantify the absolute abundance of each unique TCRbeta CDR3 rearrangement, sequence reads were collapsed and filtered. For each sample, productive Simpson clonality was calculated as the square root of Simpson's diversity index across productive rearrangements. TCRdb retrieved this table from immuneACCESS and kept in-frame rearrangements only. Not all clones are present; in checked studies, unresolved V genes account for under half, and no reason is known for the remainder. The V and J calls and clone size come from that table; D and trimming were worked out from the DNA. Counted in this sample were around 290,000 clones; more than 70% of them appeared once. Around 2% of the sample belongs to the ten largest clones.

Enrolling through a virtual design, the prospective study's participants ranged in age from roughly 18 to 95 years and lived across 24 United States geographic areas. In the prospective study, cohorts were assigned on the basis of participant-reported clinical history obtained from a screening survey and a study questionnaire. Mobile phlebotomists in the prospective study collected whole blood, serum and a nasopharyngeal or oropharyngeal swab from every participant. Participants in the prospective study had the option to provide additional blood draws and questionnaires over a 2-month period. Blood samples from the prospective study were shipped frozen or at room temperature prior to DNA extraction. Sequenced input: PBMCs or T cells enriched from blood (not recorded which). The TCR comes from a woman aged 60-70 years in a cohort exposed to, infected with or recovered from COVID-19 (not recorded which).

This receptor carries the CDR3 CASRGFYNEQFF. In nucleotides, the sequence is TGTGCCAGCCGGGGGTTTTACAATGAGCAGTTCTTC. The rearranged chain carries TRBV19 and TRBJ2-1; a tentative D match to TRBD2 spans 6 bases. CDR1 and CDR2, looked up from the germline V gene (reference sequence), are LNHDA and SQIVND. The CDR3 numbers 12 residues from cysteine through phenylalanine. Kept here is only the CDR3 DNA, which spans 36 bases and is read in frame from base 1. Trimming costs V 9 bases and J 4 bases, and their ends lie 10 bases apart.